The table lists the clone carrying this T cell receptor beta chain with a few counts. Its matching antigen is unknown. The study reverse transcribed the entire isolated RNA, so it sequenced expressed TCRB transcripts. The protocol was immunoSEQ multiplex PCR, while the TCRdb copy is restricted to in-frame clones and leaves out a portion. Among 150,000 or so clones listed, around 8.4% were seen once. This CDR3 has 15 residues. V was pared by 2 bases and J by 5 bases, with 5 bases of the junction left unmatched. Germline V CDR1 and CDR2: MNHEY, SMNVEV (reference sequence). This entry is derived from a study of beta chain features in type 1 diabetes. Study-wide results and limits: In every one of the four CD4+ subsets, TCRB CDR3s were moderately but significantly shorter in Type 1 diabetes patients. Compared to healthy donors, patients appeared to have naive, central memory and Treg TCRB repertoires that were more alike. Sequencing the cDNA could make cells with high TCR expression show up more than they should.

This clonotype originated in a woman under 30 with type 1 diabetes. This chain links TRBV27 with TRBJ2-5, with 10 bases that match TRBD2. The sample consisted of central memory CD4+ T cells from blood. The CDR3 region has the DNA TGTGCCAGCAGTTTAGCTCTAGCGGGAGTTGAGACCCAGTACTTC. Translated: CASSLALAGVETQYF.